The entry below gives a single T cell receptor (beta chain) sequence along with its context. The antigen is not known. This record belongs to a study of OX40 agonist ivuxolimab in advanced cancers. Study-level background: One hepatocellular carcinoma and two cutaneous melanoma patients partially responded. General observations from the study: There was clonal expansion of CD4+ and CD8+ blood T cells by week 6 at 0.1 to 3.0 mg/kg. Relative to CD4+, CD8+ T cells held more expanded clones on average.

Sequencing was performed with immunoSEQ multiplex PCR; in TCRdb, only in-frame clones are kept and a portion is missing. The sample records tens of thousands of clones, over 70% being singletons. Autoimmune disease history or systemic immunosuppression disqualified patients. This clonotype originated in an adult with an advanced solid tumor such as melanoma, head and neck, liver or kidney cancer. This sample comprised CD4+ or CD8+ T cells sorted from blood, obtained in a trial of the OX40 agonist ivuxolimab.

In DNA form, the CDR3 reads TGTGCCAGCAGGACCGGGACAGGGGGCGCCGGGGCTGAAGCTTTCTTT. It is translated as CASRTGTGGAGAEAFF. The V and J genes are TRBV27 and TRBJ1-1; 12 nucleotides line up with TRBD1. The CDR3 covers 16 residues. Germline values: CDR1 MNHEY, CDR2 SMNVEV (reference sequence). Germline trimming cut 6 bases from V and 6 bases from J; bases unmatched to any gene: 11.